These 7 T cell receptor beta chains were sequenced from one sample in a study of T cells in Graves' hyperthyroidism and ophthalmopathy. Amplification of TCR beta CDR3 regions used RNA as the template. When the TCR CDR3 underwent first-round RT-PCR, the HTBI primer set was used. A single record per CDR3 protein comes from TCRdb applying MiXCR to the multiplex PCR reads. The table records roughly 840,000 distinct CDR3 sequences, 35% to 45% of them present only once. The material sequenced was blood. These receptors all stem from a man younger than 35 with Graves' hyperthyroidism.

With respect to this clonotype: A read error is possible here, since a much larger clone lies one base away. The CDR3 DNA follows: TGTGCCAGCAGCGTCCCCCGACCGAGCTCCTACGAGCAGTACTTC. The encoded protein is CASSVPRPSSYEQYF. The chain is built from TRBV7-9 and TRBJ2-7, with D hard to call. Trimming took 5 bases from V and 0 from J, leaving 14 bases between them. This CDR3 spans 15 amino acids. CDR1 and CDR2 (germline): SEHNR, FQNEAQ (reference sequence).

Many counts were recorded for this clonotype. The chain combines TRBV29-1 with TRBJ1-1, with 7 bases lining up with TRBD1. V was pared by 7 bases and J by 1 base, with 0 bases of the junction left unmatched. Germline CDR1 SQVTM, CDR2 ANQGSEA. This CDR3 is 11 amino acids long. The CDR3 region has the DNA TGCAGCGGGACAGGGAACACTGAAGCTTTCTTT. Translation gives CSGTGNTEAFF.

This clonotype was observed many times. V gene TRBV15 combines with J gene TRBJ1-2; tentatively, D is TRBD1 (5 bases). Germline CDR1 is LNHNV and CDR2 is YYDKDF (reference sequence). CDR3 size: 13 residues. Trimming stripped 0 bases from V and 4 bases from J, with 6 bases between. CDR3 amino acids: CATSRDGGYGYTF. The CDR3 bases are TGTGCCACCAGCAGAGATGGGGGCTATGGCTACACCTTC.

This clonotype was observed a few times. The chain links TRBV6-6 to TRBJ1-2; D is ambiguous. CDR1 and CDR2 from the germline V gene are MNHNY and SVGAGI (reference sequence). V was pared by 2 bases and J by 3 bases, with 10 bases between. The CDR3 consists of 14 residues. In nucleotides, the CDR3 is TGTGCCAGCAGTTACGATATGGAAGACTATGGCTACACCTTC. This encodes CASSYDMEDYGYTF.

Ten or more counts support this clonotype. CDR3 residues: CASSERGLYEQYF. CDR3 bases: TGTGCCAGCAGTGAAAGGGGGCTCTACGAGCAGTACTTC. The chain couples TRBV2 to TRBJ2-7, with 7 nucleotides matching TRBD1. Germline-derived CDR1 and CDR2 are SNHLY and FYNNEI. The CDR3 is made up of 13 amino acids. Unmatched junction bases numbered 1, after V lost 2 bases and J lost 3 bases. The variable domain in full, with the rest retrieved from reference TRBV2 and TRBJ2-7, is EPEVTQTPSHQVTQMGQEVILRCVPISNHLYFYWYRQILGQKVEFLVSFYNNEISEKSEIFDDQFSVERPDGSNFTLKIRSTKLEDSAMYFCASSERGLYEQYFGPGTRLTVT.

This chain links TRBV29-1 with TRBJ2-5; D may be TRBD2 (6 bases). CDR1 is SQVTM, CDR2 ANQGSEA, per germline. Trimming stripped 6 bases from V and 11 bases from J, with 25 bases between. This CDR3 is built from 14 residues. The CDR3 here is CSVTSRSSYNEQYF. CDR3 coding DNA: TGCAGCGTAACTAGCAGGAGCTCCTACAATGAGCAGTACTTC.

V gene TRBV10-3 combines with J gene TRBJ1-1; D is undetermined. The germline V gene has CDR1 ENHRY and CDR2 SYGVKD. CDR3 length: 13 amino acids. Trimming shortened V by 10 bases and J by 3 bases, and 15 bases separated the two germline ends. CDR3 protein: CASTLGVDTEAFF. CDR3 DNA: TGTGCCAGCACCCTCGGGGTCGACACTGAAGCTTTCTTT.